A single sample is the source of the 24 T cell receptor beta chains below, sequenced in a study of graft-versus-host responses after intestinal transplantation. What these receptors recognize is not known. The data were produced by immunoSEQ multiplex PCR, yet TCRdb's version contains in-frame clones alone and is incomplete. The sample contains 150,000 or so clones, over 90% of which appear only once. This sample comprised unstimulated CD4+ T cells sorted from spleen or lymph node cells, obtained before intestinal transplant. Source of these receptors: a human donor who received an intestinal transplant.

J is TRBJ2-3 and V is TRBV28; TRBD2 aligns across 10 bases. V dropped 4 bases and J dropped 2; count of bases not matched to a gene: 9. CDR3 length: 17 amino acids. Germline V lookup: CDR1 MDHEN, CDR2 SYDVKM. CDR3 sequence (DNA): TGTGCCAGCAGTTCCTCAGGACTAGCGGTCTCCACAGATACGCAGTATTTT. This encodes CASSSSGLAVSTDTQYF.

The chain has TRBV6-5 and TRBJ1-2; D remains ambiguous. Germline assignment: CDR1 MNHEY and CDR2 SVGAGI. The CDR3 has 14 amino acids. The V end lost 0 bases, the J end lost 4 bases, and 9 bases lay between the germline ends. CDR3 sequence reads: CASSYSTVGYGYTF. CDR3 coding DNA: TGTGCCAGCAGTTACTCGACCGTGGGCTATGGCTACACCTTC.

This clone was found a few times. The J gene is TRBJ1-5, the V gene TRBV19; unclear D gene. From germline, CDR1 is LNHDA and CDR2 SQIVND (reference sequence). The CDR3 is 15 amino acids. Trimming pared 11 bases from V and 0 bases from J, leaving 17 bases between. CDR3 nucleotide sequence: TGTGCCGCCAGTTTGACGGGGTTTAGCAATCAGCCCCAGCATTTT. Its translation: CAASLTGFSNQPQHF.

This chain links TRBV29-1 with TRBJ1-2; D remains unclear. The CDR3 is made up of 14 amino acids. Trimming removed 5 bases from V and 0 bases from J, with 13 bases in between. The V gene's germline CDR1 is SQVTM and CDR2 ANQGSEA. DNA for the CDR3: TGCAGCGTTCAGGTGGGAAGCTCTAACTATGGCTACACCTTC. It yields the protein CSVQVGSSNYGYTF.

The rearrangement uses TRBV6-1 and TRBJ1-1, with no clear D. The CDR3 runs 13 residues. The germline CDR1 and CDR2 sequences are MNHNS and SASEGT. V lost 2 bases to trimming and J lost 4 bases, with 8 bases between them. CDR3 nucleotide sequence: TGTGCCAGCAGTGAAATCTGGGTCACTGAAGCTTTCTTT. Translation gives CASSEIWVTEAFF.

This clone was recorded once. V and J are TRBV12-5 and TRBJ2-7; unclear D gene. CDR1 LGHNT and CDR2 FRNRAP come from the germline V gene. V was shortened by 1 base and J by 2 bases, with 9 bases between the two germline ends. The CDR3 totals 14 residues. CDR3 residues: CASGLGRDPYEQYF. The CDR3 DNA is TGTGCTAGTGGTTTGGGACGAGACCCCTACGAGCAGTACTTC.

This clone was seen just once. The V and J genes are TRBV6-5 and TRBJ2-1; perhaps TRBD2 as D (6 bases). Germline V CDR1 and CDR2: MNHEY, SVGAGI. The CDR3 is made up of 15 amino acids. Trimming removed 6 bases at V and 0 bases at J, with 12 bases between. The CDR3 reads CASRFEAGSYNEQFF. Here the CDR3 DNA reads TGTGCCAGCAGGTTTGAAGCGGGCTCCTACAATGAGCAGTTCTTC.

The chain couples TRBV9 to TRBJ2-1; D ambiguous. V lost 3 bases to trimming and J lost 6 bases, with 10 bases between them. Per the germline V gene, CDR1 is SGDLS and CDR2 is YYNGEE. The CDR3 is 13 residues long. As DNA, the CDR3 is TGTGCCAGCAGCGGAAGTCCCTCCAATGAGCAGTTCTTC. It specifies CASSGSPSNEQFF.

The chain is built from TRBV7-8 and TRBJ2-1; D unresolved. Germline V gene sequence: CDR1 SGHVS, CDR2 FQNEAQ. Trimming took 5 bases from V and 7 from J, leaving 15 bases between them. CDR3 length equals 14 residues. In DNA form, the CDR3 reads TGTGCCAGCAGCCCCGTTGGTGTGATGAATGAGCAGTTCTTC. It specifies CASSPVGVMNEQFF.

The CDR3 DNA reads TGCGCCAGCAGCCCCGACAGGGCTGGGGCCAACGTCCTGACTTTC. Protein: CASSPDRAGANVLTF. The genes are TRBV5-1 and TRBJ2-6; TRBD1 aligns across 7 bases. The CDR3 consists of 15 residues. CDR1 SGHRS and CDR2 YFSETQ come from the germline V gene. Trimming took 4 bases from V and 2 from J; bases not matched to a gene: 3.

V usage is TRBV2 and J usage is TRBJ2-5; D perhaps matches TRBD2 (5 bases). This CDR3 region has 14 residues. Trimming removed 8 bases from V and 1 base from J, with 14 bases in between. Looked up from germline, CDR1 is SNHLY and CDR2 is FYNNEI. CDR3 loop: CASCPEALQETQYF. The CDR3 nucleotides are TGTGCCAGCTGCCCGGAGGCACTCCAAGAGACCCAGTACTTC.

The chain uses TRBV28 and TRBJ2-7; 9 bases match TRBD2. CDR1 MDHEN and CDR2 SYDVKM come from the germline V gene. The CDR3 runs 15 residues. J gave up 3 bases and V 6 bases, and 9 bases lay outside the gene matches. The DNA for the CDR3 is TGTGCCAGCAGCCGACCGGGGACTAGCTACTACGAGCAGTACTTC. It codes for CASSRPGTSYYEQYF.

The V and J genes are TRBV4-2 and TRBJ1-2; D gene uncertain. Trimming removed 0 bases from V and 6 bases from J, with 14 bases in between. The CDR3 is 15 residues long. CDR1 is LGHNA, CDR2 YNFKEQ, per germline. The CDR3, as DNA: TGTGCCAGCAGCCAAGAGAGCAGGAGACCCCATGGCTACACCTTC. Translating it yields CASSQESRRPHGYTF.

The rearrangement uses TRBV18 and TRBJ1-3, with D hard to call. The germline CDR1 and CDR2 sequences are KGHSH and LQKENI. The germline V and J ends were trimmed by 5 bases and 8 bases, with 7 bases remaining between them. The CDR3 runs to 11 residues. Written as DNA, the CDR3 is TGTGCCAGCTCAGCTGAATACACCATATATTTT. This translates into CASSAEYTIYF. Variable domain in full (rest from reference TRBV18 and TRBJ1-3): NAGVMQNPRHLVRRRGQEARLRCSPMKGHSHVYWYRQLPEEGLKFMVYLQKENIIDESGMPKERFSAEFPKEGPSILRIQQVVRGDSAAYFCASSAEYTIYFGEGSWLTVV.

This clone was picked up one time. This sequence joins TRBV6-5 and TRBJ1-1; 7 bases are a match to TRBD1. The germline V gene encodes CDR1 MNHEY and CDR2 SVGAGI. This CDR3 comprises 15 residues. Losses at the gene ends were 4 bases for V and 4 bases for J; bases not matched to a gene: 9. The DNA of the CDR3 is TGTGCCAGCAGTTCCTCGACAGGGTGGGGCACTGAAGCTTTCTTT. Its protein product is CASSSSTGWGTEAFF.

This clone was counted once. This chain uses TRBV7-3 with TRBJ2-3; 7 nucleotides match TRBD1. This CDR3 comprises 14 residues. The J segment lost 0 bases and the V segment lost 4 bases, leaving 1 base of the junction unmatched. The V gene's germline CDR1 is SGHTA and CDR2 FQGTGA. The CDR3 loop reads CASSSQGSTDTQYF. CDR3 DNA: TGTGCCAGCAGCTCACAGGGGAGCACAGATACGCAGTATTTT. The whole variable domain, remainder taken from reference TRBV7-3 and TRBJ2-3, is GAGVSQTPSNKVTEKGKYVELRCDPISGHTALYWYRQSLGQGPEFLIYFQGTGAADDSGLPNDRFFAVRPEGSVSTLKIQRTERGDSAVYLCASSSQGSTDTQYFGPGTRLTVL.

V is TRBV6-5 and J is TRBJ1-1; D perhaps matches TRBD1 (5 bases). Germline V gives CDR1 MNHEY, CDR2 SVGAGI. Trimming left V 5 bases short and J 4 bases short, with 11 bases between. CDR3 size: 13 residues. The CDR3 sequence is CASSAGPGTEAFF. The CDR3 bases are TGTGCCAGCAGTGCAGGGCCCGGCACTGAAGCTTTCTTT.

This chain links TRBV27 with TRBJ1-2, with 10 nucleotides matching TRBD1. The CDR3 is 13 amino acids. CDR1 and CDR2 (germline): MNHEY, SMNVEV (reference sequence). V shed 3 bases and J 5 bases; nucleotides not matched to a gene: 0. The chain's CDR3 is CASSLGQGYGYTF. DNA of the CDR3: TGTGCCAGCAGTTTGGGACAGGGGTATGGCTACACCTTC.

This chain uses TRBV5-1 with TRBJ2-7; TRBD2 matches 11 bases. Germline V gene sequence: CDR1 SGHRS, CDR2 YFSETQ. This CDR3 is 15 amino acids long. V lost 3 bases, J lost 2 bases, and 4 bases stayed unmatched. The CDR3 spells CASSWILAGAYEQYF. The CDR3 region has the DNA TGCGCCAGCAGCTGGATACTAGCGGGAGCCTACGAGCAGTACTTC.

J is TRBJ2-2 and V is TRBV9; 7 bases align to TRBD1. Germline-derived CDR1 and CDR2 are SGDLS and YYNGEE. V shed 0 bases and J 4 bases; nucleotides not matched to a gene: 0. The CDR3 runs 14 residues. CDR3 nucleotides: TGTGCCAGCAGCGTAGGGACAGGCACCGGGGAGCTGTTTTTT. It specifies CASSVGTGTGELFF.

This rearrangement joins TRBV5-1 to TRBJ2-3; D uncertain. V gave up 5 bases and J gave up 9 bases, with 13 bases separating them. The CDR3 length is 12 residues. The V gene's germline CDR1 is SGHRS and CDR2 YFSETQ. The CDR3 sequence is CASSVTVETQYF. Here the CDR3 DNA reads TGCGCCAGCAGTGTCACGGTCGAGACGCAGTATTTT.

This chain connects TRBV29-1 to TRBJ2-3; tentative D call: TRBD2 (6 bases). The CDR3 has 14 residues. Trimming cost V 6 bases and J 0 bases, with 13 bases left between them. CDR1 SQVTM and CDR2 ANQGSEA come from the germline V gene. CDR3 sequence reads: CSVPGRGSTDTQYF. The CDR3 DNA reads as TGCAGCGTCCCGGGACGGGGGAGCACAGATACGCAGTATTTT.

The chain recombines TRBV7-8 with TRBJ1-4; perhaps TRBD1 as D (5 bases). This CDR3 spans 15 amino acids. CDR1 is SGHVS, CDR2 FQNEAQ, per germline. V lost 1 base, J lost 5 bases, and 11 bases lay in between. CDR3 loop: CASSLEGRVNEKLFF. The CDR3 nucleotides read TGTGCCAGCAGCTTAGAGGGCAGGGTAAATGAAAAACTGTTTTTT.

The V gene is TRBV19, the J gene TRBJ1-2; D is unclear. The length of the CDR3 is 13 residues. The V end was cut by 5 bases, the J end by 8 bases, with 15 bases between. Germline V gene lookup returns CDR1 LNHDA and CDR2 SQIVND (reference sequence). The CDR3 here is CASSPTGVRGYTF. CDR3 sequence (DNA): TGTGCCAGTAGTCCTACGGGAGTCAGGGGCTACACCTTC. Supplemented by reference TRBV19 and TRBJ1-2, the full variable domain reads DGGITQSPKYLFRKEGQNVTLSCEQNLNHDAMYWYRQDPGQGLRLIYYSQIVNDFQKGDIAEGYSVSREKKESFPLTVTSAQKNPTAFYLCASSPTGVRGYTFGSGTRLTVV.